A single T cell receptor beta chain is shown here with its context. Its antigen is not known. The data belong to a study of PD-1 blockade in classical Hodgkin lymphoma. The wider study: Nivolumab dosed at 3 mg/kg went to patients intravenously every 2 weeks. Broader study findings: The baseline diversity of complete responders showed similarity to that of newly diagnosed patients.

The method was immunoSEQ multiplex PCR; TCRdb's version includes in-frame clones alone and lacks a portion of them. The data hold about 97,000 clones, with roughly 83% observed a single time. Brentuximab vedotin exposure varied among the patients, all of whom had relapsed after autologous stem cell transplantation. This CDR3 is 15 amino acids long. The V gene lost 0 bases and the J gene lost 3 bases, with 12 bases spanning the gap. Germline V lookup: CDR1 LGHNA, CDR2 YSLEER. This receptor was taken from a human donor with classical Hodgkin lymphoma. The chain couples TRBV4-3 to TRBJ2-7; the D gene is possibly TRBD1 (5 bases). Source: peripheral blood mononuclear cells (PBMCs), taken at baseline. The CDR3, as DNA: TGCGCCAGCAGCCAAGATACGGCAGGGTACTACGAGCAGTACTTC. Protein: CASSQDTAGYYEQYF.